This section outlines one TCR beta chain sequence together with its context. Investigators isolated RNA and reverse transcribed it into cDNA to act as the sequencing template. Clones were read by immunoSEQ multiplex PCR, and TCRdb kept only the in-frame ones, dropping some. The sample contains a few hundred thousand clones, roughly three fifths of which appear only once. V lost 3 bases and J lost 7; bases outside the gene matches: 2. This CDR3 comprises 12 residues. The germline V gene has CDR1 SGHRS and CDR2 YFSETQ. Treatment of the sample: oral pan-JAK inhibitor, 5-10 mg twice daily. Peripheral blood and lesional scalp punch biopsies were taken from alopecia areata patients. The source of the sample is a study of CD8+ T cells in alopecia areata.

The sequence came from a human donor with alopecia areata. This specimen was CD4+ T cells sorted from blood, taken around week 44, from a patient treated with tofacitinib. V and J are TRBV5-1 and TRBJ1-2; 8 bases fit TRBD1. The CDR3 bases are TGCGCCAGCAGCTCGACAGGGGTTGGCTACACCTTC. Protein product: CASSSTGVGYTF.